This passage covers 10 T cell receptor beta chains from one sample sequenced in a study of blood T cell repertoires in COVID-19. Some clones are missing from TCRdb's copy, which holds only in-frame ones; the method was immunoSEQ multiplex PCR. Among 88,000 or so clones listed, over 85% were seen once. Sequenced input: peripheral blood. The origin of the receptors is a man aged 50 to 60 with acute or convalescent COVID-19.

The rearrangement links TRBV7-9 to TRBJ1-4, with TRBD1 matching over 7 bases. The V segment lost 2 bases and the J segment 3 bases; nucleotides outside the gene matches: 3. This CDR3 comprises 15 residues. Germline V lookup: CDR1 SEHNR, CDR2 FQNEAQ (reference sequence). CDR3 residues: CASSLRTGANEKLFF. In DNA form, the CDR3 reads TGTGCCAGCAGCTTAAGGACAGGTGCTAATGAAAAACTGTTTTTT.

The chain combines TRBV6-5 with TRBJ1-5; TRBD1 matches 7 bases. This CDR3 has 14 residues. Unmatched junction bases numbered 5, after V lost 7 bases and J lost 2 bases. Germline CDR1 is MNHEY and CDR2 is SVGAGI. CDR3 DNA sequence: TGTGCCAGCATACCTGACAGGGGCAATCAGCCCCAGCATTTT. Translated: CASIPDRGNQPQHF.

The chain uses TRBV7-9 and TRBJ1-4; D is possibly TRBD1 (5 bases). CDR1 is SEHNR and CDR2 is FQNEAQ in the germline V gene (reference sequence). This CDR3 comprises 17 residues. Trimming stripped 4 bases from V and 4 bases from J, with 19 bases between. The CDR3 here is CASSSIGAGSLNEKLFF. The CDR3 DNA sequence: TGTGCCAGCAGCTCAATAGGGGCGGGGAGTCTTAATGAAAAACTGTTTTTT.

This clone was counted only a few times. V and J are TRBV29-1 and TRBJ1-4; TRBD1 is a possible D gene (6 bases). There are 13 residues in the CDR3. Looked up from germline, CDR1 is SQVTM and CDR2 is ANQGSEA. V was clipped by 7 bases and J by 7 bases, with 16 bases between them. The CDR3 loop is CSAKGPGVEKLFF. The CDR3 DNA sequence: TGCAGCGCCAAGGGTCCAGGGGTTGAAAAACTGTTTTTT.

The rearrangement joins TRBV4-1 to TRBJ2-5, with D maybe TRBD2 (6 bases). Between the trimmed V and J ends, which lost 1 base and 7 bases, there was a span of 10 bases. The CDR3 has 13 residues. CDR1 and CDR2 (germline): MGHRA, YSYEKL. The CDR3 here is CASSQGLEVTQYF. CDR3 coding DNA: TGCGCCAGCAGCCAAGGACTAGAGGTGACCCAGTACTTC.

This chain uses TRBV7-6 with TRBJ1-1; tentative D call: TRBD1 (6 bases). The V gene lost 1 base and the J gene lost 3 bases, with 12 bases spanning the gap. The CDR3 runs 15 residues. The germline gives CDR1 SGHVS, CDR2 FNYEAQ. CDR3 nucleotide sequence: TGTGCCAGCAGCTTAGTACGGGGGGCCTACACTGAAGCTTTCTTT. It is translated as CASSLVRGAYTEAFF.

The CDR3 sequence is CASSRQGWQAFF. CDR3 nucleotides: TGTGCCAGCAGCCGACAGGGTTGGCAAGCTTTCTTT. The rearrangement uses TRBV14 and TRBJ1-1, with TRBD1 matching over 7 bases. Germline lookup yields CDR1 SGHDN and CDR2 FVKESK. The junction had 5 bases not matched to a gene; V was cut back by 4 bases and J by 9 bases. The CDR3 runs to 12 residues. Supplemented by reference TRBV14 and TRBJ1-1, the full variable domain reads EAGVTQFPSHSVIEKGQTVTLRCDPISGHDNLYWYRRVMGKEIKFLLHFVKESKQDESGMPNNRFLAERTGGTYSTLKVQPAELEDSGVYFCASSRQGWQAFFGQGTRLTVV.

The V and J genes are TRBV21-1 and TRBJ2-3; the table's D gene call, TRBD2, was not cross checked with the DNA. TRBV21-1 is a known pseudogene. The CDR3 spans 16 residues. The CDR3: CASSKVASGEGDTQYF. CDR3 coding DNA: TGTGCCAGCAGCAAAGTGGCTAGCGGGGAGGGAGATACGCAGTATTTT.

The chain couples TRBV2 to TRBJ2-3; D gene uncertain. The V gene's germline CDR1 is SNHLY and CDR2 FYNNEI. The CDR3 spans 14 residues. V was clipped by 6 bases and J by 3 bases, with 13 bases between them. This CDR3 reads CASRLYPRTDTQYF. The DNA of the CDR3 is TGTGCCAGCAGGCTTTACCCTCGGACAGATACGCAGTATTTT.

The genes are TRBV19 and TRBJ1-1; TRBD1 agrees at 7 bases. Losses at the gene ends were 7 bases for V and 8 bases for J; bases not matched to a gene: 4. Germline values: CDR1 LNHDA, CDR2 SQIVND (reference sequence). The CDR3 consists of 11 residues. Here the CDR3 DNA reads TGTGCCAGTATTAGGGGGCAGGAAGCTTTCTTT. Residues: CASIRGQEAFF.